This TCR beta chain is from a study of identifying expanded T cells in peripheral blood. Findings of the study overall: Clone count variance between roughly 2-week samples rose with total template count. Differentially abundant clones: around 1.1 between replicates, roughly 16 at around 14 days, around 19 at four.

Generated by immunoSEQ multiplex PCR, the TCRdb table keeps only in-frame clones and is missing some. The profile shows 80,000 to 90,000 clones, 70% to 90% of them singletons. The germline V gene encodes CDR1 SEHNR and CDR2 FQNEAQ (reference sequence). The CDR3 contains 13 residues. V dropped 2 bases and J dropped 5 bases, with 9 bases sitting between them. Healthy donors had no documented immune events, such as infections, while sampled. Turning to this clone: No antigen is known for it.

Sequences were obtained from blood. The TCR was taken from a person aged 18 to 75 in good health. The gene calls are TRBV7-9 and TRBJ1-2; the D is unclear. Here the CDR3 DNA reads TGTGCCAGCAGCTTATCAGAGGAATATGGCTACACCTTC. Translated, it gives CASSLSEEYGYTF. Complete variable domain (other parts from reference TRBV7-9 and TRBJ1-2): DTGVSQNPRHKITKRGQNVTFRCDPISEHNRLYWYRQTLGQGPEFLTYFQNEAQLEKSRLLSDRFSAERPKGSFSTLEIQRTEQGDSAMYLCASSLSEEYGYTFGSGTRLTVV.